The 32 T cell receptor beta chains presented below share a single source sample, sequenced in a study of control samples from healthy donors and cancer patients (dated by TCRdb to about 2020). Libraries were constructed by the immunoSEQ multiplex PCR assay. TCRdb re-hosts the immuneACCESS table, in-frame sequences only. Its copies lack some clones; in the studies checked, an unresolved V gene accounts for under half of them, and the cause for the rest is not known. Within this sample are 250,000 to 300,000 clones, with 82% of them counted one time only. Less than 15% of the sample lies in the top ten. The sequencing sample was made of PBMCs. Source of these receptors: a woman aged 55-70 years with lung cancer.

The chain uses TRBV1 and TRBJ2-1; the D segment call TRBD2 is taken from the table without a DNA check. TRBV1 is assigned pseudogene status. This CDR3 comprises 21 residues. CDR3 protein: CTSSQDRGLADPISSYNEQFF. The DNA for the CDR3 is TGCACCAGCAGCCAAGATAGGGGACTAGCGGACCCCATTAGCTCCTACAATGAGCAGTTCTTC.

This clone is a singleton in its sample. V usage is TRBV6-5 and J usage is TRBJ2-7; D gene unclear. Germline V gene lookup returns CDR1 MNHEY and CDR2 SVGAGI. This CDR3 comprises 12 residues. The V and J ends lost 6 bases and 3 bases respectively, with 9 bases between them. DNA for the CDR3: TGTGCCAGCAGCCCCGCCTTCTACGAGCAGTACTTC. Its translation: CASSPAFYEQYF.

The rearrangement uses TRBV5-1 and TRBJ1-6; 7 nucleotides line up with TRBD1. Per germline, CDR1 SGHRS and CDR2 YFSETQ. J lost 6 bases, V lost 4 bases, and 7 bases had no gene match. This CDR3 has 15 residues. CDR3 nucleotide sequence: TGCGCCAGCAGCCCGGAGGGACAGCTTAATTCACCCCTCCACTTT. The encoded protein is CASSPEGQLNSPLHF.

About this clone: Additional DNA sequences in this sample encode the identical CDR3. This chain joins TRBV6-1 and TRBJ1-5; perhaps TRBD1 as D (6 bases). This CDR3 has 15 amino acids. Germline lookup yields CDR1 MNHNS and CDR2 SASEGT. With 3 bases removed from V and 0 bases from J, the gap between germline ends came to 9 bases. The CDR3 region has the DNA TGTGCCAGCAGTGAGGGGGGCTATAGCAATCAGCCCCAGCATTTT. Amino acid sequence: CASSEGGYSNQPQHF.

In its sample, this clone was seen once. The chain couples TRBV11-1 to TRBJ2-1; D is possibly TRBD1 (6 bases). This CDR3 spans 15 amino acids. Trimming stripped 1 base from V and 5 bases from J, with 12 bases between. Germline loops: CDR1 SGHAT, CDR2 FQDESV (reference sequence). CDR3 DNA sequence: TGTGCCAGCAGCTTAGGAGGGACACCCAACAATGAGCAGTTCTTC. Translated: CASSLGGTPNNEQFF.

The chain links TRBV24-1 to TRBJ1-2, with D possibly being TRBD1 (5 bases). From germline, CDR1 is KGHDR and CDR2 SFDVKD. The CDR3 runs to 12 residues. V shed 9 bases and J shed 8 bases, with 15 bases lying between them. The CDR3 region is CATRKGSGGYTF. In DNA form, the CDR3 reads TGTGCCACCCGTAAGGGGTCCGGGGGCTACACCTTC.

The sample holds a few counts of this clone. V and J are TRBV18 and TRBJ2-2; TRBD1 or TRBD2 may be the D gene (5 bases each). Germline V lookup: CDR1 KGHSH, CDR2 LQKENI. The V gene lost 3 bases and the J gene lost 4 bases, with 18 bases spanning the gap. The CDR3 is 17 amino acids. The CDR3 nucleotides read TGTGCCAGCTCACCGATTCTTGGGACCCTAACCACCGGGGAGCTGTTTTTT. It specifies CASSPILGTLTTGELFF. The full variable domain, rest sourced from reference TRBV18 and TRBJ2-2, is NAGVMQNPRHLVRRRGQEARLRCSPMKGHSHVYWYRQLPEEGLKFMVYLQKENIIDESGMPKERFSAEFPKEGPSILRIQQVVRGDSAAYFCASSPILGTLTTGELFFGEGSRLTVL.

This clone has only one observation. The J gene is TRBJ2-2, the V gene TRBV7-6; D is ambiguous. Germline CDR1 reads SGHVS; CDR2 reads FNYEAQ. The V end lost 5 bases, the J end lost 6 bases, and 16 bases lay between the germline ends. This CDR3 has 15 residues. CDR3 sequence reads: CASSTDTYLSGELFF. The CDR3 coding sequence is TGTGCCAGCAGCACCGACACCTACTTGTCCGGGGAGCTGTTTTTT.

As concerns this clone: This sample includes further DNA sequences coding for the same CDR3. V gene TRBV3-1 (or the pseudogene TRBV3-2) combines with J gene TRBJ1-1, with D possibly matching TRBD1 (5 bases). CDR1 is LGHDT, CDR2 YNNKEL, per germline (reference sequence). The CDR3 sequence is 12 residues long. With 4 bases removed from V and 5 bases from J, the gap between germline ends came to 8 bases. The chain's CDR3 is CASSPGGTEAFF. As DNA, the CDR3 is TGTGCCAGCAGCCCCGGGGGGACTGAAGCTTTCTTT.

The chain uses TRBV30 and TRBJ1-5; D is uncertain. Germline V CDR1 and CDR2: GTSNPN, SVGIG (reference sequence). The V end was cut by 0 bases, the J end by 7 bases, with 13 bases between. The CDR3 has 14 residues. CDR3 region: CAWSVGRLRQPQHF. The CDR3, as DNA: TGTGCCTGGAGTGTAGGGAGGCTGCGGCAGCCCCAGCATTTT.

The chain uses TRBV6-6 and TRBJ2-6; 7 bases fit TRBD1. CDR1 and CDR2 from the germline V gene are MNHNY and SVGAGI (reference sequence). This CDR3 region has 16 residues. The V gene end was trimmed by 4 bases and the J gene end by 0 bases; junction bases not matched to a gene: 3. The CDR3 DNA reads TGTGCCAGCAGTTTCGGGACAGTCTCTGGGGCCAACGTCCTGACTTTC. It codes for CASSFGTVSGANVLTF.

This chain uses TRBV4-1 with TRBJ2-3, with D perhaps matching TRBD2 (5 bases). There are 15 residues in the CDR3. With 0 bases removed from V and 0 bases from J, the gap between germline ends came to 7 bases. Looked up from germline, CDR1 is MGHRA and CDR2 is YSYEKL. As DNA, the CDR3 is TGCGCCAGCAGCCAAGAAAGGACTAGCACAGATACGCAGTATTTT. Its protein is CASSQERTSTDTQYF.

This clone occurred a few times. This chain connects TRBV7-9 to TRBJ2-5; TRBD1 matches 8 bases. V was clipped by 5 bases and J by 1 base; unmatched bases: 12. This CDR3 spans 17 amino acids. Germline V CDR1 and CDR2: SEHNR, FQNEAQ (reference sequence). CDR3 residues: CASSPAGDRGPQETQYF. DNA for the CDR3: TGTGCCAGCAGCCCGGCCGGCGACAGGGGACCCCAAGAGACCCAGTACTTC.

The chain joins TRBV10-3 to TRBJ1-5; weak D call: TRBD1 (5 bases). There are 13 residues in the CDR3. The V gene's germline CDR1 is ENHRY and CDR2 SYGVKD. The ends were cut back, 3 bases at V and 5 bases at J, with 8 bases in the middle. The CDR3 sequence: CAISDIGDQPQHF. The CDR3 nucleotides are TGTGCCATCAGTGATATAGGGGATCAGCCCCAGCATTTT.

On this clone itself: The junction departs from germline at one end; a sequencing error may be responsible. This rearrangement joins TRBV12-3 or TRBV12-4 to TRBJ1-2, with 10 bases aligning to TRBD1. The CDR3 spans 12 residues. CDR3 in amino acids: CVSSFGTGAYTF. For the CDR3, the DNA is TGTGTCAGCAGTTTCGGGACAGGGGCCTACACCTTC.

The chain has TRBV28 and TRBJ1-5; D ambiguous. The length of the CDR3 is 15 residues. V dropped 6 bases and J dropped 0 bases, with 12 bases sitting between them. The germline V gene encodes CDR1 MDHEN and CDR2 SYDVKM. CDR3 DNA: TGTGCCAGCAGGAAAAGACGGGATAGCAATCAGCCCCAGCATTTT. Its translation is CASRKRRDSNQPQHF. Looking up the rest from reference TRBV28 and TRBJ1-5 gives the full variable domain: DVKVTQSSRYLVKRTGEKVFLECVQDMDHENMFWYRQDPGLGLRLIYFSYDVKMKEKGDIPEGYSVSREKKERFSLILESASTNQTSMYLCASRKRRDSNQPQHFGDGTRLSIL.

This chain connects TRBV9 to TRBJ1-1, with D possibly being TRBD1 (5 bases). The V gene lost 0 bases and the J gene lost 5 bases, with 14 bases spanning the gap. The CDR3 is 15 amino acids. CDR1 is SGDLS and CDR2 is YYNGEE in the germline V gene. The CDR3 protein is CASSVGPARGTEAFF. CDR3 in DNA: TGTGCCAGCAGCGTAGGACCGGCCCGGGGGACTGAAGCTTTCTTT.

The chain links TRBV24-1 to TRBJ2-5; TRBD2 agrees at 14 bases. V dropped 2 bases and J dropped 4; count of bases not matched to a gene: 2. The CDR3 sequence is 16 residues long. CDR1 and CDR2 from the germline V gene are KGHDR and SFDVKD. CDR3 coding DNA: TGTGCCACCAGTGATTCAGGACTAGCGGGAGGAGAGACCCAGTACTTC. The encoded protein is CATSDSGLAGGETQYF.

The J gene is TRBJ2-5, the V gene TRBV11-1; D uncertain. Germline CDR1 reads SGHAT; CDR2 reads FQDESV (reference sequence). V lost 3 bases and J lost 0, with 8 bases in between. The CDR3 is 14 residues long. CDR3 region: CASSFDNYQETQYF. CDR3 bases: TGTGCCAGCAGCTTCGACAACTACCAAGAGACCCAGTACTTC. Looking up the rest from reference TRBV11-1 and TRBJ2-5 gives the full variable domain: EAEVAQSPRYKITEKSQAVAFWCDPISGHATLYWYRQILGQGPELLVQFQDESVVDDSQLPKDRFSAERLKGVDSTLKIQPAELGDSAMYLCASSFDNYQETQYFGPGTRLLVL.

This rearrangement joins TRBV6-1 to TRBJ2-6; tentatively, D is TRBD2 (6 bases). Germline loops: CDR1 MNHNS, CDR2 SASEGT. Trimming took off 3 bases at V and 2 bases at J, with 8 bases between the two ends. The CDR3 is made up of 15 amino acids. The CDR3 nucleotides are TGTGCCAGCAGTGAGTGGGGGGCTGGGGCCAACGTCCTGACTTTC. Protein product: CASSEWGAGANVLTF.

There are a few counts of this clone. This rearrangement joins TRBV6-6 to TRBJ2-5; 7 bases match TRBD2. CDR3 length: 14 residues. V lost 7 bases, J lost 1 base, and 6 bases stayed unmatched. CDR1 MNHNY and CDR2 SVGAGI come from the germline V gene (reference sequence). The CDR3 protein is CASKLGLRQETQYF. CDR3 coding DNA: TGTGCCAGCAAATTGGGACTACGCCAAGAGACCCAGTACTTC.

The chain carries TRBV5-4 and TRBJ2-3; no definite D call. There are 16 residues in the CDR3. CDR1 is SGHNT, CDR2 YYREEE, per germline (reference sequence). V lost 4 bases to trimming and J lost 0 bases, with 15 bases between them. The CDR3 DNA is TGTGCCAGCAGCCTGGTTACGTGGGGTAGCACAGATACGCAGTATTTT. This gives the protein CASSLVTWGSTDTQYF.

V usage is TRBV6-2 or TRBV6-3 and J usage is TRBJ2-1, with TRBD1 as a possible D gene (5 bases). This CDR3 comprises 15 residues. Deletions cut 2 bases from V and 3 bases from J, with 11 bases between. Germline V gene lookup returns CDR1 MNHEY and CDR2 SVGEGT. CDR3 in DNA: TGTGCCAGCAGTTACCAACCCGACAGCTACAATGAGCAGTTCTTC. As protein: CASSYQPDSYNEQFF.

CDR3 nucleotide sequence: TGTGCCAGCAGCTGGACAGGGGAAAGTGACTACACCTTC. Translation: CASSWTGESDYTF. The chain is built from TRBV5-4 and TRBJ1-2; 9 bases align to TRBD1. This CDR3 contains 13 residues. Unmatched junction bases numbered 7, after V lost 3 bases and J lost 10 bases. Germline values: CDR1 SGHNT, CDR2 YYREEE (reference sequence).

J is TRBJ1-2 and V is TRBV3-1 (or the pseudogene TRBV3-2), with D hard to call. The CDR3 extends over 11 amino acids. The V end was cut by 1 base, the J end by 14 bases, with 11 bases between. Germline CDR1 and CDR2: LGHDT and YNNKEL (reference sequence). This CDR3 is CASSQVSRVTF. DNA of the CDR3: TGTGCCAGCAGCCAAGTATCCCGGGTAACCTTC.

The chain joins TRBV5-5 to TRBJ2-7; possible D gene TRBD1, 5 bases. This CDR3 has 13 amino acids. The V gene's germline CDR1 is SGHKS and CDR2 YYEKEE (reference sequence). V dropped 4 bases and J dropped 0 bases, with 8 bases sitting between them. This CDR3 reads CASSRQSSYEQYF. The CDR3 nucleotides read TGTGCCAGCAGCCGACAGAGCTCCTACGAGCAGTACTTC.

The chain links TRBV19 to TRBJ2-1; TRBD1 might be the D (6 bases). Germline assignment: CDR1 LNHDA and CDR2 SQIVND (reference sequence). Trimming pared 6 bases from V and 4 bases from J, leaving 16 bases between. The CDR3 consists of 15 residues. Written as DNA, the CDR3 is TGTGCCAGTAGCGAACTGCGTGGACAGTACAATGAGCAGTTCTTC. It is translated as CASSELRGQYNEQFF.

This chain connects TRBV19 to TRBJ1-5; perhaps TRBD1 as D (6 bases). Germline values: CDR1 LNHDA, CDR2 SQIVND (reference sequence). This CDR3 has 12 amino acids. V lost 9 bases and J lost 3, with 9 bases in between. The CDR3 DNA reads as TGTGCCAGCGGACAGTCCAATCAGCCCCAGCATTTT. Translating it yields CASGQSNQPQHF.

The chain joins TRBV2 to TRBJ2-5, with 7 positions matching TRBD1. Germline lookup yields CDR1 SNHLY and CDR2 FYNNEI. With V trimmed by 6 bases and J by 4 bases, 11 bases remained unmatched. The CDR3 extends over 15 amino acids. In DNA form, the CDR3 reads TGTGCCAGCAGCGCCGAAGACAGGGTAGGAGAGACCCAGTACTTC. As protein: CASSAEDRVGETQYF.

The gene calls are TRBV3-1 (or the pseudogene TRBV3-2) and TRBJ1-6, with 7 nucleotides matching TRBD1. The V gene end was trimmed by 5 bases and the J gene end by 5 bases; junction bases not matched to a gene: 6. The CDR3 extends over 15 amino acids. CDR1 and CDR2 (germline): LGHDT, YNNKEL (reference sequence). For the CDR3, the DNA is TGTGCCAGCAGCGGCAGGGGGGGCGATAATTCACCCCTCCACTTT. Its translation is CASSGRGGDNSPLHF.

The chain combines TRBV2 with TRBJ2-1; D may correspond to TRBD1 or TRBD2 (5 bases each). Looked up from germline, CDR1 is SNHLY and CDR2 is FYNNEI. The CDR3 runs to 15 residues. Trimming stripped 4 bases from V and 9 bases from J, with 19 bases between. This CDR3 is CASSVDRGIDSEQFF. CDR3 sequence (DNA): TGTGCCAGCAGTGTCGATAGAGGGATCGACAGTGAGCAGTTCTTC.

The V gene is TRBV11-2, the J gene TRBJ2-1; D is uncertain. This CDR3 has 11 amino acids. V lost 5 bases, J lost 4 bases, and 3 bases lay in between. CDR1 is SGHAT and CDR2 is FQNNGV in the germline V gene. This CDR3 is CASSEYNEQFF. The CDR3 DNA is TGTGCCAGCAGCGAGTACAATGAGCAGTTCTTC.